The clone carrying this T cell receptor beta chain was counted a few times. The antigen is unknown. This specimen comes from a study of early T cells in non-severe SARS-CoV-2 infection. Study at large: The study sequenced bulk RNA from unsorted whole blood, with chains unpaired. Overall study findings and caveats: Database matching using VDJdb favored anti-spike CD8 responses, with private and CD4 specificities left missing.

This CDR3 comprises 16 residues. V was cut by 4 bases and J by 1 base, with 16 bases left in between. Germline V gives CDR1 KGHSH, CDR2 LQKENI. The library protocol tagged individual cDNA molecules with unique molecular identifiers. Each CDR3 protein gets one entry after TCRdb re-called the 5' RACE reads with MiXCR. The top ten hold about 7.1% of the sample, which has about 72,000 distinct CDR3 sequences, around 10% seen once. The sequences come from whole blood, collected at baseline. This clonotype originated in an adult who was a healthcare worker with PCR-confirmed SARS-CoV-2 infection or an uninfected control (not recorded which). The V call is TRBV18, the J call TRBJ2-5, with D perhaps being TRBD1 or TRBD2 (5 bases each). CDR3 protein: CASSRNFGGVQETQYF. In nucleotides, the CDR3 is TGTGCCAGCTCACGAAACTTTGGGGGAGTCCAAGAGACCCAGTACTTC.